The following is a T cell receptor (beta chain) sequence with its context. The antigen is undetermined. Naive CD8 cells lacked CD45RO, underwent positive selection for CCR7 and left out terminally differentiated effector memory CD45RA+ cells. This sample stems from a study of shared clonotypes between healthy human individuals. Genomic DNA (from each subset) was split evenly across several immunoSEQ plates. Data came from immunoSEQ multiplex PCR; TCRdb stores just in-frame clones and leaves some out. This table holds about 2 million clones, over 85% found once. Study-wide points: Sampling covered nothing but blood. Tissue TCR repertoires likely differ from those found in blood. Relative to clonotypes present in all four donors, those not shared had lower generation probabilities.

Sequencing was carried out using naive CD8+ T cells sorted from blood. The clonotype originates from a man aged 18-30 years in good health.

The CDR3: CASSYTSGREQYF. The CDR3 bases are TGTGCCAGCAGTTACACATCAGGGCGCGAGCAGTACTTC. This sequence joins TRBV6-5 and TRBJ2-7; the D gene is possibly TRBD1 (5 bases). V dropped 2 bases and J dropped 6 bases, with 11 bases sitting between them. In germline, CDR1 is MNHEY, CDR2 SVGAGI. The CDR3 covers 13 residues.